One TCR beta chain is described in this entry. Antigen specificity is unknown. CDR3 length: 16 residues. Germline values: CDR1 SGHKS, CDR2 YYEKEE (reference sequence). V trimming: 2 bases; J trimming: 4 bases; junction bases outside the gene matches: 11. These data originate in a study of shared clonotypes between healthy human individuals. Overall study results and limits: Sequencing depth was expected to affect clonotype sharing among donors. With a few donors compared, around 5% of naive CD4 clonotypes were shared.

How the authors handled the data: As immunoSEQ supplied junction-only sequences (without quality scores), filtering differed. Profiled with immunoSEQ multiplex PCR; TCRdb holds only in-frame clones, not every one. The V and J calls and clone size were taken over from that table, and D and trimming were inferred from the DNA. In the table there are millions of clones, under 95% of which are singletons. CD45RO-negative CD8 cells positively selected for CCR7 made up the naive population, which excluded terminally differentiated effector memory CD45RA+ cells. The chain is built from TRBV5-5 and TRBJ2-5, with TRBD2 matching 7 bases. The receptor was derived from a man aged 18-30 years in good health. Some clones in this sample may be carry-over from other donors' samples. The material sequenced was naive CD8+ T cells from PBMCs. The CDR3 DNA reads as TGTGCCAGCAGCTTTGCGGGGGTGCAGGGTCGAGAGACCCAGTACTTC. Protein product: CASSFAGVQGRETQYF.